This is a list of T cell receptor beta chains from one sample in a study of T cell responses to AZD1222 COVID-19 vaccine. Libraries were prepared by immunoSEQ multiplex PCR; TCRdb keeps only in-frame clonotypes and omits some of them. The data hold 150,000 or so clones, with around 92% observed a single time. The sequenced sample was peripheral blood, obtained on day 0 of AZD1222 vaccination. These receptors all stem from an adult in good health. Each CDR3 is given with its conserved first and last residue. Each record gives: CDR3 protein, CDR3 length, J gene, V gene.

CASSPRAGSGLSYEQYF 17 TRBJ2-7 TRBV9
CAISESGGGYEQYF 14 TRBJ2-7 TRBV10-3
CASTPNSGGARETQYF 16 TRBJ2-5 TRBV19
CASSPRRGRTEAFF 14 TRBJ1-1 TRBV7-9
CASSLVSVGSPLHF 14 TRBJ1-6 TRBV7-2
CASSLGVTEGTEAFF 15 TRBJ1-1 TRBV7-2
CASGKGLYNSPLHF 14 TRBJ1-6 TRBV12-5
CASSWGDTINQPQHF 15 TRBJ1-5 TRBV5-6
CASSIDRDRGFTEAFF 16 TRBJ1-1 TRBV19
CASSWGQGADGYTF 14 TRBJ1-2 TRBV5-1
CASSGTEGGEQYF 13 TRBJ2-7 TRBV6-4
CASSSYYITGNTIYF 15 TRBJ1-3 TRBV7-2
CASTDPTETQYF 12 TRBJ2-5 TRBV6-5
CASSLNRDTQYF 12 TRBJ2-3 TRBV12-3/TRBV12-4
CASSSQQGVGSTF 13 TRBJ1-2 TRBV12-3/TRBV12-4
CASNGYLGAGTEAFF 15 TRBJ1-1 TRBV19
CASGDRGLYEQYF 13 TRBJ2-7 TRBV6-5
CASSRIPGLITDTQYF 16 TRBJ2-3 TRBV3-1/TRBV3-2
CASSAGGGPGYTF 13 TRBJ1-2 TRBV7-8
CASSYSTRGEGGYTF 15 TRBJ1-2 TRBV6-2/TRBV6-3
CASSPYQETQYF 12 TRBJ2-5 TRBV18
CASSPPGQGALGANVLTF 18 TRBJ2-6 TRBV7-9
CASSTGNSNQPQHF 14 TRBJ1-5 TRBV28
CASSQYRDDEQYF 13 TRBJ2-7 TRBV4-3
CASRALGGSDEQYF 14 TRBJ2-7 TRBV6-5
CASSFAGQGQQYF 13 TRBJ2-7 TRBV7-2
CASSLSHAGGYSNQPQHF 18 TRBJ1-5 TRBV27